The T cell receptor beta chain under discussion was sequenced for a study of CD8+ T cells in alopecia areata (dated by TCRdb to 2017 to 2018). Regarding the complete study: The treated patients, all with moderate-to-severe alopecia areata, were enrolled in an open-label pilot trial of oral tofacitinib given at 5 to 10 mg twice daily. The RNA source kit depended on sample type: the PAXgene miRNA kit for fixed scalp, the miRNeasy kit for PBMCs, and the RNeasy kit for mouse skin. TCRbeta CDR3 regions were amplified by immunoSEQ multiplex PCR with 35 Vbeta forward and 13 Jbeta reverse primers. High-throughput TCRbeta sequencing was used to examine T cell clonal expansion in alopecia areata in both the C3H/HeJ mouse model and human patients. Clonality in the scalp was compared among normal scalp (n=4), patchy alopecia areata scalp (n=8), and alopecia totalis/universalis scalp (n=8). Tofacitinib-treated patients had biopsies at baseline and at 4 and 24 weeks of treatment, with a later scalp biopsy in several patients. Scalp tissue and sorted CD4+ and CD8+ peripheral blood T cells from patchy and totalis/universalis alopecia areata patients and from healthy controls were covered by human TCRbeta sequencing. Patients received tofacitinib for 6 to 18 months and were then followed off drug for 6 months to check for delayed response and recurrence. For the treated patients, the SALT score, which quantifies what percentage of scalp surface area is affected, served as the measure of disease severity.

In regard to this clone: Its target antigen remains unknown. No qualities accompany the bases; no much larger clone lies one base away.

The junction carries 14 bases between V and J, which are trimmed by 4 bases and 1 base respectively. In the germline V gene, CDR1 corresponds to SGHRS and CDR2 to YFSETQ. The CDR3 sequence holds 15 residues, the cysteine and phenylalanine included. The sequence is cut down to CDR3 DNA, 45 bases in frame from base 1. Broader findings and caveats from the paper: Higher clonality and more expanded CD8+ clones were observed in lesional scalp than in normal scalp, particularly in alopecia totalis/universalis, a finding suggestive of antigenic drive. Shared TCR sequences between patients were less evident than in mice, which may be partly attributable to HLA diversity in the patient population. Many expanded lesional clones persisted in scalp and blood during tofacitinib treatment, which may partly explain relapse after stopping treatment. Tofacitinib significantly lowered scalp clonality and the number of expanded CD8+ clones among the top 100 scalp clones. Because the treated cohort was small and had just a single nonresponder, larger studies are needed to establish links between baseline CD8+ expansion and response. Unlike mouse skin, which is dominated by gammadelta T cells, normal human skin has resident alphabeta T cells that are also sequenced, and this complicates analysis of the scalp TCR repertoire.

Taken with the paper, the label for time point translates to: 24 weeks on oral tofacitinib. Per the publication, the treatment or condition label means: oral pan-JAK inhibitor, 5-10 mg twice daily. From alopecia areata patients, peripheral blood was collected along with lesional scalp punch biopsies. PBMCs were isolated by density centrifugation and stained for CD3, CD4 and CD8, after which CD4+ and CD8+ T cells were sorted on a FACSAria. The library was made by the immunoSEQ multiplex PCR assay. To provide template for TCR sequencing, every sample had RNA extracted and reverse transcribed into cDNA. SuperScript III was used to make first-strand cDNA, primed with a 2:1 mix of oligo-dT and random hexamers. A synthetic immune receptor repertoire was used to gauge amplification bias, and whatever bias remained was removed computationally. On the authors' methods: Raw reads were preprocessed for error removal, and CDR3 was defined according to IMGT conventions as running from the conserved cysteine to phenylalanine. Clonality was computed as 1 minus the Shannon entropy, with the entropy normalized by log2 of the number of productive unique TCRs. CD4 or CD8 identity of scalp clones was inferred by cross-referencing scalp TCRbeta sequences with sorted blood CD4 and CD8 repertoires. Not all clones reach the TCRdb copy of this immuneACCESS table, which keeps in-frame sequences only. Checked studies attribute under half of the gap to unresolved V genes and leave the rest unexplained. The V and J calls and clone size were taken over from that table, and D and trimming were inferred from the DNA. This sample lists roughly 190,000 clones; more than 50% were detected once. The ten biggest clones cover over 1% of the sample.

This receptor was identified in a human donor with alopecia areata. The rearrangement joined TRBV5-1 to TRBJ1-1; D gene: possibly TRBD1, on 5 matching bases. The sequencing used CD4+ T cells sorted from blood, collected at week 24, from a patient treated with tofacitinib. The DNA sequence reads TGCGCCAGCAGCCCGACAGCAAAAACGAACACTGAAGCTTTCTTT. Its protein reads: CASSPTAKTNTEAFF.